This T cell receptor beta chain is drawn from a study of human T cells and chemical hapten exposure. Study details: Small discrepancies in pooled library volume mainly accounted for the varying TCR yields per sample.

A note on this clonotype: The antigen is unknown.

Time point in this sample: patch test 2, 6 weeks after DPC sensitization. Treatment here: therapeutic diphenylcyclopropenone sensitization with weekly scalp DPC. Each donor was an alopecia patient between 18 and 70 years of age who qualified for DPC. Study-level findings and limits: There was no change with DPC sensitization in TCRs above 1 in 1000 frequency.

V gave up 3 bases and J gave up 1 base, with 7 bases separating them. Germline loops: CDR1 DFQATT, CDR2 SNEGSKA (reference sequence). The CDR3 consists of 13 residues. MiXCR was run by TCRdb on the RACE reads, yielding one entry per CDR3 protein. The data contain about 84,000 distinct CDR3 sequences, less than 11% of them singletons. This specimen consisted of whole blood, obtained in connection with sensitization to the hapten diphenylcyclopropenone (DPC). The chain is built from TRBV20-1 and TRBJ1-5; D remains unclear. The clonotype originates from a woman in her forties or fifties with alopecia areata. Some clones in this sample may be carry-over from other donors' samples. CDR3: CSASEQSNQPQHF. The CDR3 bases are TGCAGTGCTAGTGAACAGAGCAATCAGCCCCAGCATTTT.